Listed here are 3 T cell receptor beta chains from one sample, sequenced in a study of siplizumab effects on memory and regulatory T cells. Here immunoSEQ multiplex PCR was the method, and the copy in TCRdb shows in-frame clones only, minus some. The sample lists about 100,000 clones, about 93% occurring once. Sequencing was done on a sample of non-Treg CD4+ T cells sorted from blood. The receptors shown here come from a human donor in good health.

The chain employs TRBV11-3 and TRBJ2-2; D is perhaps TRBD1 (5 bases). CDR1 is SGHNT and CDR2 is YENEEA in the germline V gene. This CDR3 is built from 16 residues. Deletions cut 2 bases from V and 0 bases from J, with 10 bases between. The CDR3 loop is CASSLQGPANTGELFF. The CDR3, as DNA: TGTGCCAGCAGCTTACAGGGCCCGGCGAACACCGGGGAGCTGTTTTTT.

The genes are TRBV4-1 and TRBJ2-1, with a possible D match to TRBD1 (6 bases). Between the trimmed V and J ends, which lost 2 bases and 1 base, there was a span of 12 bases. CDR3 size: 16 residues. The germline CDR1 and CDR2 sequences are MGHRA and YSYEKL. CDR3: CASSQSTGKSYNEQFF. The CDR3 DNA reads TGCGCCAGCAGCCAATCAACAGGGAAATCCTACAATGAGCAGTTCTTC.

This clone appeared once. The rearrangement links TRBV7-6 to TRBJ2-3; TRBD1 matches 7 bases. CDR3 length: 14 amino acids. J gave up 3 bases and V 5 bases, and 5 bases lay outside the gene matches. Germline CDR1 SGHVS, CDR2 FNYEAQ. The CDR3 sequence: CASSLAGGTDTQYF. In nucleotides, the CDR3 is TGTGCCAGCAGCCTGGCAGGGGGAACAGATACGCAGTATTTT.